This T cell receptor beta chain was observed in a study of STAT5B mutations in CD4+ large granular lymphocyte leukemia. Study observations and caveats: Patient CD4-sorted repertoires looked more clonal than healthy CD4+ repertoires, even without putative leukemic clones. TRBV06-family usage was enriched in top patient clones (8/27) versus controls (2/35).

A remark on this clone: As yet, its antigen is unknown.

Assay used: immunoSEQ multiplex PCR; TCRdb lists only in-frame clones, some missing. Of approximately 40,000 clones in the sample, less than 85% were seen once. Control samples were healthy donors' buffy coats. The germline gives CDR1 LNHDA, CDR2 SQIVND (reference sequence). Trimming at V came to 3 bases and at J to 4 bases, leaving 8 bases not matched to a gene. This CDR3 contains 15 residues. The clonotype originates from a human donor in good health. The chain uses TRBV19 and TRBJ2-7; TRBD2 aligns across 8 bases. The sample was CD4+ T cells from blood buffy coats. CDR3 in amino acids: CASSIRGLDGYEQYF. CDR3 bases: TGTGCCAGTAGTATCAGGGGACTAGATGGTTACGAGCAGTACTTC. Together with reference TRBV19 and TRBJ2-7, the CDR3 gives the full variable domain: DGGITQSPKYLFRKEGQNVTLSCEQNLNHDAMYWYRQDPGQGLRLIYYSQIVNDFQKGDIAEGYSVSREKKESFPLTVTSAQKNPTAFYLCASSIRGLDGYEQYFGPGTRLTVT.